A single sample gave rise to the 17 T cell receptor beta chains below, sequenced in a study of cytomegalovirus exposure and HLA in healthy donors. Sequenced by immunoSEQ multiplex PCR; TCRdb stores in-frame clones only, minus some. The sample comprises under 250,000 clones, around four fifths of which are singletons, and about 6% rests with the top ten. The sequencing input was PBMCs. These receptors all come from a woman under 30 in good health and CMV-seronegative.

J is TRBJ1-2 and V is TRBV5-5; D not certain. The CDR3 runs 12 residues. The germline V and J ends were trimmed by 0 bases and 12 bases, with 12 bases remaining between them. Per germline, CDR1 SGHKS and CDR2 YYEKEE (reference sequence). The CDR3 DNA sequence: TGTGCCAGCAGCTTGGGTCAGGCTCCCCACACCTTC. Encoded protein: CASSLGQAPHTF.

The rearrangement links TRBV6-6 to TRBJ2-5, with D possibly TRBD2 on 7 matching bases. The CDR3 has 16 residues. The germline V gene encodes CDR1 MNHNY and CDR2 SVGAGI (reference sequence). Deletions cut 6 bases from V and 2 bases from J, with 19 bases between. The chain's CDR3 is CASSPWGGRGQETQYF. As DNA, the CDR3 is TGTGCCAGCAGCCCATGGGGAGGGAGGGGGCAAGAGACCCAGTACTTC.

This chain joins TRBV6-1 and TRBJ2-7, with 7 bases matching TRBD2. V shed 11 bases and J 2 bases; nucleotides not matched to a gene: 12. The germline CDR1 and CDR2 sequences are MNHNS and SASEGT. The CDR3 sequence is 14 residues long. The CDR3: CAASLLAATYEQYF. The DNA of the CDR3 is TGTGCCGCCTCCTTGCTAGCGGCCACCTACGAGCAGTACTTC.

A single count supports this clone. The CDR3 region has the DNA TGCGCCAGCAGCTTGGCAAAGGGATCTAGCTATGGCTACACCTTC. As protein: CASSLAKGSSYGYTF. V is TRBV5-1 and J is TRBJ1-2; D not resolved. The V end was cut by 0 bases, the J end by 4 bases, with 13 bases between. The CDR3 is made up of 15 amino acids. In germline, CDR1 is SGHRS, CDR2 YFSETQ.

This clone occurred once. The genes are TRBV6-5 and TRBJ1-2; tentative D call: TRBD1 (6 bases). V was cut by 5 bases and J by 2 bases, with 9 bases left in between. Germline V gene lookup returns CDR1 MNHEY and CDR2 SVGAGI. The CDR3 extends over 13 amino acids. CDR3 DNA: TGTGCCAGCAGTCGCGGGACAAACTATGGCTACACCTTC. It is translated as CASSRGTNYGYTF.

This chain links TRBV6-1 with TRBJ1-4, with a possible D match to TRBD1 (5 bases). Germline V gives CDR1 MNHNS, CDR2 SASEGT. CDR3 length: 15 residues. The germline V and J ends were trimmed by 6 bases and 8 bases, with 19 bases remaining between them. Here the CDR3 DNA reads TGTGCCAGCAGCCTCGCGGGGACCGAGGTGGAAAAACTGTTTTTT. Translated: CASSLAGTEVEKLFF.

The gene calls are TRBV29-1 and TRBJ1-1; D unresolved. The CDR3 is 15 residues long. Germline V gene data show CDR1 as SQVTM and CDR2 as ANQGSEA. Trimming took off 0 bases at V and 0 bases at J, with 11 bases between the two ends. The CDR3 reads CSVEDPRAVNTEAFF. CDR3 DNA: TGCAGCGTTGAAGATCCGAGGGCCGTGAACACTGAAGCTTTCTTT.

V usage is TRBV11-2 and J usage is TRBJ2-2, with a tentative D call TRBD2 (5 bases). The germline gives CDR1 SGHAT, CDR2 FQNNGV. The V and J ends lost 9 bases and 5 bases respectively, with 16 bases between them. The CDR3 sequence is 14 residues long. CDR3 nucleotides: TGTGCCAGAGGCCAGCGGACGGGGACCGGGGAGCTGTTTTTT. It is translated as CARGQRTGTGELFF.

Of note for this clone: Other nucleotide sequences in the sample specify the same CDR3. This chain links TRBV7-9 with TRBJ2-7; D gene ambiguous. Between the trimmed V and J ends, which lost 5 bases and 1 base, there was a span of 9 bases. There are 13 residues in the CDR3. The germline gives CDR1 SEHNR, CDR2 FQNEAQ (reference sequence). CDR3 DNA: TGTGCCAGCAGCCTCCGACAATCCTACGAGCAGTACTTC. This encodes CASSLRQSYEQYF.

The chain combines TRBV6-1 with TRBJ1-5; D ambiguous. The V gene's germline CDR1 is MNHNS and CDR2 SASEGT. This CDR3 has 16 amino acids. With 3 bases removed from V and 0 bases from J, the gap between germline ends came to 12 bases. CDR3 region: CASSEAPIYSNQPQHF. CDR3 DNA sequence: TGTGCCAGCAGTGAGGCTCCAATATATAGCAATCAGCCCCAGCATTTT.

This clone was observed a few times. This chain connects TRBV28 to TRBJ1-4; a possible D gene is TRBD1 (5 bases). V lost 3 bases, J lost 4 bases, and 9 bases lay in between. The germline CDR1 and CDR2 sequences are MDHEN and SYDVKM. This CDR3 is 14 amino acids long. The CDR3 DNA reads as TGTGCCAGCAGTTTGACAGACCTTAATGAAAAACTGTTTTTT. This sequence encodes CASSLTDLNEKLFF.

This chain links TRBV13 with TRBJ2-2, with a tentative D call TRBD1 (6 bases). This CDR3 contains 15 residues. Germline CDR1 PRHDT, CDR2 FYEKMQ (reference sequence). V lost 5 bases, J lost 0 bases, and 10 bases lay in between. CDR3 bases: TGTGCCAGCAGCACCGGGACAACGAACACCGGGGAGCTGTTTTTT. The encoded protein is CASSTGTTNTGELFF. Full variable domain (remainder filled in from reference TRBV13 and TRBJ2-2): AAGVIQSPRHLIKEKRETATLKCYPIPRHDTVYWYQQGPGQDPQFLISFYEKMQSDKGSIPDRFSAQQFSDYHSELNMSSLELGDSALYFCASSTGTTNTGELFFGEGSRLTVL.

This clone was seen more than once but under ten times. The chain combines TRBV19 with TRBJ2-7; 9 bases are shared with TRBD1. V shed 5 bases and J 5 bases; nucleotides not matched to a gene: 10. The CDR3 spans 15 residues. Germline assignment: CDR1 LNHDA and CDR2 SQIVND (reference sequence). CDR3 residues: CASSSGQGAYHEQYF. CDR3 DNA sequence: TGTGCCAGTAGTTCGGGACAGGGAGCTTACCACGAGCAGTACTTC.

The chain joins TRBV5-4 to TRBJ2-7; no definite D call. CDR3 length equals 13 residues. Germline V gives CDR1 SGHNT, CDR2 YYREEE (reference sequence). V lost 2 bases, J lost 0 bases, and 6 bases lay in between. CDR3 sequence (DNA): TGTGCCAGCAGCTTTGGGAACTCCTACGAGCAGTACTTC. Protein sequence: CASSFGNSYEQYF.

This chain uses TRBV28 with TRBJ2-1; TRBD2 aligns across 9 bases. CDR1 and CDR2 (germline): MDHEN, SYDVKM. The CDR3 has 16 amino acids. V gave up 4 bases and J gave up 4 bases; unmatched junction bases: 8. The CDR3 loop reads CASSSTVAGAYNEQFF. CDR3 DNA sequence: TGTGCCAGCAGTTCGACCGTAGCGGGAGCGTACAATGAGCAGTTCTTC.

The chain has TRBV10-3 and TRBJ2-1; D is undetermined. CDR1 is ENHRY and CDR2 is SYGVKD in the germline V gene. V was clipped by 0 bases and J by 9 bases, with 9 bases between them. The CDR3 totals 13 residues. The chain's CDR3 is CAISESRGSEQFF. The CDR3 DNA reads as TGTGCCATCAGTGAGTCGCGAGGAAGTGAGCAGTTCTTC.

The rearrangement links TRBV5-4 to TRBJ2-1; unclear D gene. Trimming cost V 5 bases and J 3 bases, with 9 bases left between them. The CDR3 length is 13 residues. Germline lookup yields CDR1 SGHNT and CDR2 YYREEE (reference sequence). This CDR3 is CASSPRVYNEQFF. CDR3 in DNA: TGTGCCAGCAGTCCCCGGGTCTACAATGAGCAGTTCTTC.